The clone carrying this T cell receptor beta chain was recorded a few times. Repertoires were generated with immunoSEQ multiplex PCR, while TCRdb's copy carries only in-frame clones and drops some. The sample lists fewer than 400,000 clones, under 95% occurring once. V gave up 3 bases and J gave up 4 bases; unmatched junction bases: 7. CDR3 length: 16 residues. Germline V gene sequence: CDR1 MGHRA, CDR2 YSYEKL. This sample was taken from a study of blood T cell repertoires in COVID-19. Turning to the study itself: COVID-19 samples, acute and convalescent, were from the United States, Italy and Spain. In each case, the material was cDNA or gDNA derived from T cells, B-cell-depleted T cells, or PBMCs.

The rearrangement uses TRBV4-1 and TRBJ1-5; 9 positions match TRBD1. The material sequenced was PBMCs or T cells enriched from blood (not recorded which). This receptor was obtained from a young woman who had recovered from COVID-19. CDR3 nucleotide sequence: TGCGCCAGCAGCCAGTTTCTTGGACAGGGGAATCAGCCCCAGCATTTT. Its translation is CASSQFLGQGNQPQHF.